Included here is one T cell receptor beta chain sequence, with context. Its antigen is unidentified. Using immunoSEQ multiplex PCR, the repertoire was profiled, and TCRdb retains in-frame clones only, with some absent. The profile shows thousands of clones, 83% of them singletons. The entry originates in a study of T cell repertoires in ileal Crohn's disease. Study-wide context: Patients had a median roughly 8-year disease duration, and roughly 32% were active smokers. About half of patients got postoperative therapy: some 11 thiopurines, fewer than 20 anti-TNF. Study-wide findings and caveats: Clonal expansions were more frequent in active smokers than non-smokers at surgery.

Included were adult ileal or ileocolonic Crohn's patients indicated for ileocolonic resection. The CDR3 is 14 amino acids. Germline V CDR1 and CDR2: MNHNS, SASEGT. The V segment lost 6 bases and the J segment 3 bases; nucleotides outside the gene matches: 4. Sequencing was carried out using ileal tissue. V is TRBV6-1 and J is TRBJ2-3, with 9 bases lining up with TRBD1. This TCR was recovered from an adult with Crohn's disease. In nucleotides, the CDR3 is TGTGCCAGCAGGATACAGGGGGCAACAGATACGCAGTATTTT. It codes for CASRIQGATDTQYF.